This is a list of T cell receptor beta chains from one sample in a study of cytomegalovirus exposure and HLA in healthy donors. Sequencing was performed with immunoSEQ multiplex PCR; in TCRdb, only in-frame clones are kept and a portion is missing. The repertoire holds around 200,000 clones, with around 84% as singletons. Sequencing input: PBMCs. Source of these receptors: a woman between 50 and 59 years old in good health and CMV-seropositive. Both conserved end residues are part of each CDR3. The D gene is left open where the match is weak. Clone sizes are given selectively: once, few, many, or a class where the clone is expanded.

>TRBJ1-3|TRBD1|17|NA|TRBV27
TGTGCCAGCAGTGCACGGGGACAGACCCTCTCTGGAAACACCATATATTTT
CASSARGQTLSGNTIYF
>TRBJ1-2|TRBD1|15|NA|TRBV5-4
TGTGCCAGCAGCTTGGTGGACAGGGCTAACTATGGCTACACCTTC
CASSLVDRANYGYTF
>TRBJ1-1|NA|16|NA|TRBV30
TGTGCCTGGAGCCATCTGGGGGCCAGCTCGAACACTGAAGCTTTCTTT
CAWSHLGASSNTEAFF
>TRBJ1-1|NA|15|few|TRBV10-1
TGCGCCAGCAGTTCCGGGACTGCCTTGGACACTGAAGCTTTCTTT
CASSSGTALDTEAFF
>TRBJ1-3|NA|14|NA|TRBV6-5
TGTGCCAGCAAGAGTTCGGGTGCTGGAAACACCATATATTTT
CASKSSGAGNTIYF
>TRBJ1-1|TRBD1|18|NA|TRBV14
TGTGCCAGCAGCCAAGATCGTCCCACGGACAGGGAGAATAGTGAAGCTTTCTTT
CASSQDRPTDRENSEAFF
>TRBJ2-7|TRBD1|12|NA|TRBV2
TGTGCCAGCGGGACAGGGACCTACGAGCAGTACTTC
CASGTGTYEQYF
>TRBJ1-5|TRBD1|14|NA|TRBV19
TGTGCCAGTCGGGGGACAGGGGGCATCCAGCCCCAGCATTTT
CASRGTGGIQPQHF
>TRBJ1-5|NA|17|NA|TRBV2
TGTGCCAGCAGTGCCAGGGGACCCTTAATTTCCGGTGGGCCCCAGCATTTT
CASSARGPLISGGPQHF
>TRBJ2-3|NA|15|NA|TRBV18
TGTGCCAGCTCAGACTTTCACAGGGTTTCGGATACGCAGTATTTT
CASSDFHRVSDTQYF
>TRBJ1-1|NA|16|NA|TRBV11-2
TGTGCCAGCAGCTTAGTTATTAGGGGCAGGAGAACTGAAGCTTTCTTT
CASSLVIRGRRTEAFF
>TRBJ2-7|NA|13|once|TRBV27
TGTGCCAGCAGTTTTACAGGGCCATACGAGCAGTACTTC
CASSFTGPYEQYF
>TRBJ1-1|NA|15|NA|TRBV4-2
TGTGCCAGCAGCCCGTCCCCGGGAGGGAAAACTGAAGCTTTCTTT
CASSPSPGGKTEAFF
>TRBJ2-7|TRBD1|17|NA|TRBV18
TGTGCCAGCTCATCCGTCCCCCCGGGACAGGGCCGAGACGAGCAGTACTTC
CASSSVPPGQGRDEQYF
>TRBJ1-6|NA|13|NA|TRBV6-5
TGTGCCAGCAGTTACGGCAGGGGTTCACCCCTCCACTTT
CASSYGRGSPLHF
>TRBJ2-5|TRBD2|18|NA|TRBV9
TGTGCCAGCAGCGTAGGAATGTCGCGGGGGGACGCCCAAGAGGCCCAGTACTTC
CASSVGMSRGDAQEAQYF
>TRBJ1-2|TRBD1|15|NA|TRBV2
TGTGCCAGCAGCCCCGCGGACAGGTTTAACGATGGCTACACCTTC
CASSPADRFNDGYTF
>TRBJ2-5|TRBD1|17|NA|TRBV7-8
TGTGCCAGCAGCTTAAGGTGGACAGGCTGGGACCAAGAGACCCAGTACTTC
CASSLRWTGWDQETQYF
>TRBJ2-5|TRBD1|16|NA|TRBV5-1
TGCGCCAGCAGCTTCCGGGACAGGGGCTTCGGAGAGACCCAGTACTTC
CASSFRDRGFGETQYF
>TRBJ2-1|TRBD2|14|NA|TRBV7-2
TGTGCCAGCAGAAGTAGCGGGGGGTACAATGAGCAGTTCTTC
CASRSSGGYNEQFF
>TRBJ1-1|TRBD1|16|NA|TRBV7-3
TGTGCTAGCAGCTCCACCGGGACAGGGGGCTACACTGAAGCTTTCTTT
CASSSTGTGGYTEAFF
>TRBJ1-1|NA|13|NA|TRBV10-2
TGCGCCAGCAGGGAGGGCTGGAACACTGAAGCTTTCTTT
CASREGWNTEAFF
>TRBJ2-4|TRBD2|16|NA|TRBV27
TGTGCCAGCAGACGCAGGACTAGCGGGGAGGGGGACATTCAGTACTTC
CASRRRTSGEGDIQYF
>TRBJ1-4|NA|13|NA|TRBV5-6
TGTGCCAGCAATCCTGCGGGGGGAGAAAAACTGTTTTTT
CASNPAGGEKLFF
>TRBJ1-1|NA|13|NA|TRBV30
TGTGCCTGGAGTGCCAGGGCGGACACTGAAGCTTTCTTT
CAWSARADTEAFF
>TRBJ2-7|NA|16|NA|TRBV7-8
TGTGCCAGCAGCTTAGCCCCTGGGACATCCTCCTACGAGCAGTACTTC
CASSLAPGTSSYEQYF
>TRBJ2-7|TRBD1|14|NA|TRBV28
TGTGCCAGCAGGGCCGGGACAGCAACCTACGAGCAGTACTTC
CASRAGTATYEQYF
>TRBJ2-5|TRBD2|16|NA|TRBV5-1
TGCGCCAGCAGCTTGGTCACCGGGGAGGGTAGCGCGACCCAGTACTTC
CASSLVTGEGSATQYF
>TRBJ2-3|TRBD1|15|NA|TRBV27
TGTGCCAGCAGTTCCCGGACAGGGCTCCCAGATACGCAGTATTTT
CASSSRTGLPDTQYF
>TRBJ2-7|TRBD1|14|NA|TRBV10-3
TGTGCCATCAGTGAAGGGGGACAGGGGATGGAGCAGTACTTC
CAISEGGQGMEQYF
>TRBJ1-1|TRBD1|16|once|TRBV11-3
TGTGCCAGCAGCTTAGGCGCAGGGGGCCCGAACACTGAAGCTTTCTTT
CASSLGAGGPNTEAFF
>TRBJ2-7|TRBD1|16|NA|TRBV28
TGTGCCAGCAGTTTTACGTTTGGACAGGCGTCGTACGAGCAGTACTTC
CASSFTFGQASYEQYF
>TRBJ2-2|NA|15|NA|TRBV2
TGTGCCAGCAGGGTGCAGGGGATGTGGGTCGGGGAGCTGTTTTTT
CASRVQGMWVGELFF
>TRBJ2-4|NA|19|NA|TRBV5-4
TGTGCCAGCAGCTGGCAGGGAGGCAGAACCACTCTAATCCAAAACATTCAGTACTTC
CASSWQGGRTTLIQNIQYF
>TRBJ1-1|NA|12|NA|TRBV2
TGTGCCAGCAGTGGCCCCCCACAGTTGGCTTTCTTT
CASSGPPQLAFF
>TRBJ2-3|TRBD1|15|NA|TRBV2
TGTGCCAGCAGTACCCGGACAGGGGGCACAGATACGCAGTATTTT
CASSTRTGGTDTQYF
>TRBJ2-7|NA|12|NA|TRBV2
TGTGCCTCAACGGCAGGATCCTACGAGCAGTACTTC
CASTAGSYEQYF
>TRBJ2-1|TRBD2|16|NA|TRBV4-2
TGTGCCAGCAGCCAAGATCGGGGGGGGGACCACAATGAGCAGTTCTTC
CASSQDRGGDHNEQFF
>TRBJ1-6|TRBD1|14|NA|TRBV6-6
TGTGCCAGCAGAACGACAGGGGGGGATTCACCCCTCCACTTT
CASRTTGGDSPLHF
>TRBJ2-4|NA|14|NA|TRBV18
TGTGCCAGCTCACCACTAGGGGCTGGAAACATTCAGTACTTC
CASSPLGAGNIQYF
>TRBJ2-6|NA|13|NA|TRBV6-1
TGTGCCAGCAGGTTATCTGGGGCCAACGTCCTGACTTTC
CASRLSGANVLTF
>TRBJ2-2|NA|15|NA|TRBV11-2
TGTGCCAGCACTAACAGGAGTGGGAACACCGGGGAGCTGTTTTTT
CASTNRSGNTGELFF
>TRBJ2-3|NA|15|NA|TRBV6-5
TGTGCCAGCAGTTACGGGACAATAATGTCAGATACGCAGTATTTT
CASSYGTIMSDTQYF
>TRBJ1-2|TRBD1|15|NA|TRBV6-1
TGTGCCAGCAGTGGACAGGGGCCACTCTTGTATGGCTACACCTTC
CASSGQGPLLYGYTF
>TRBJ1-6|NA|15|NA|TRBV19
TGTGCCAGTAGTTTTGGACAGCCTAGGAATTCACCCCTCCACTTT
CASSFGQPRNSPLHF
>TRBJ1-6|NA|16|NA|TRBV6-4
TGTGCCAGCAGTGACCCGAAGGGGCGATATAATTCACCCCTCCACTTT
CASSDPKGRYNSPLHF
>TRBJ1-2|TRBD1|13|NA|TRBV6-5
TGTGCCAGCAGTTGGACAGGAAACTATGGCTACACCTTC
CASSWTGNYGYTF
>TRBJ1-2|TRBD1|14|NA|TRBV19
TGTGCCAGTAGAGGTCCTAGTGACAGGGCTGGCTACACCTTC
CASRGPSDRAGYTF
>TRBJ2-5|TRBD2|15|NA|TRBV5-8
TGTGCCAGCAGCTTGCAGCGGGGGGGCGAAGAGACCCAGTACTTC
CASSLQRGGEETQYF
>TRBJ2-7|TRBD1|13|NA|TRBV5-1
TGCGCCAGCAGCGAGGGACAGGGCACCGAGCAGTACTTC
CASSEGQGTEQYF
>TRBJ1-5|TRBD1|14|once|TRBV2
TGTGCCAGCAGAAACAACAGGGGGAATCAGCCCCAGCATTTT
CASRNNRGNQPQHF
>TRBJ1-6|NA|14|NA|TRBV6-6
TGTGCCAGCACTATCGCCCGGGGAGGTTCACCCCTCCACTTT
CASTIARGGSPLHF
>TRBJ2-3|TRBD1|13|once|TRBV11-3
TGTGCCAGCAGCATTGGACAGGGGGATACGCAGTATTTT
CASSIGQGDTQYF
>TRBJ2-1|TRBD2|16|NA|TRBV29-1
TGCAGCGTTGTCCAGCGGGGGGGCAGAGTGTACAATGAGCAGTTCTTC
CSVVQRGGRVYNEQFF
>TRBJ2-3|TRBD2|21|NA|TRBV29-1
TGCAGCGTTGATGGGCCCCCCGGGAGGCTAGCGGGGTATTCGAGCACAGATACGCAGTATTTT
CSVDGPPGRLAGYSSTDTQYF
>TRBJ2-7|TRBD2|14|NA|TRBV15
TGTGCCACCAGCAGAGGACGGGAGGGCTACGAGCAGTACTTC
CATSRGREGYEQYF
>TRBJ2-2|NA|13|NA|TRBV7-2
TGTGCCAGCAGCTTCGGGGTCACCGGGGAGCTGTTTTTT
CASSFGVTGELFF